This TCR beta chain was documented in a study of vaccination effects on CD4 cells after COVID-19 (dated by TCRdb to about 2022). About the study as a whole: Post-vaccine samples across the study were collected a median of 72 days after the second dose, with a range of 14 to 241. SARS-CoV-2 spike-specific CD4+ TCR repertoires from before and after mRNA vaccination were compared in COVID-19 convalescent patients and in infection-naive vaccine recipients. Altogether, about 10 COVID-19 convalescent patients and several SARS-CoV-2-naive healthy vaccine recipients made up the full study. Cultures from other donors in the study were sequenced using the Oncomine TCR Beta short-read assay on an Illumina iSeq 100.

CDR1 and CDR2, per the germline V gene (reference sequence), are MNHEY and SMNVEV. Relative to germline, V is 3 bases shorter and J is 1 base shorter, with 14 bases between their ends. Measured from the cysteine to the phenylalanine, the CDR3 is 16 residues long. This entry keeps only the CDR3 DNA: 48 bases, framed from base 1. Note on this clone: This receptor's antigen is unknown. No much larger clonotype is one base removed from it; base qualities were not supplied.

Libraries were built with the immunoSEQ multiplex PCR assay. DNA from the cultured, isolated CD4+ T cells was subjected to TCR beta CDR3 sequencing. From the authors' description of their analysis: Non-productive TCR sequences were discarded, and reads were trimmed to the CDR3 region, with only CDR3s of 7 or more amino acids retained. The MANAFEST web app was used to pick out antigen-specific clonotypes by comparing their expansion in peptide wells with that in reference cultures. To count as positive, a clone had to show expansion at FDR<0.05 compared with the reference and with all other wells, an odds ratio above 5, and a frequency above 0.1% in two replicate wells. Clonotypes significantly expanded in SARS-CoV-2 spike wells and in at least one common cold coronavirus spike condition were defined as cross-reactive. Using the stringdist R package, CDR3 similarity was measured by Levenshtein distance, and unrooted trees were constructed with ape in R 3.6.1. The clones in this table, taken by TCRdb from immuneACCESS, are in-frame only. Not every clone is retained; where verified, under half of the shortfall comes from an unresolved V gene, and the cause of the rest is unknown. That table gives V, J and clone size, and the DNA gave D and trimming. The sample profile shows 70,000 to 95,000 clones; around 74% of them were found once. Of the sample, more than 1% is held by the ten largest clones.

In the ViraFEST assay, PBMC were stimulated with viral peptide pools, and antigen-specific CD4+ T cell clonotypes were then identified by expansion using TCR sequencing. After approximately 11 days of culture, CD4+ T cells were isolated with the EasySep CD4+ T cell isolation kit. Participants received two doses of either the BNT162b2 or the mRNA-1273 mRNA SARS-CoV-2 vaccine. Negative nucleocapsid antibody results before and after vaccination confirmed that the healthy vaccine recipients had no prior SARS-CoV-2 infection. About 2.1 million PBMC per well were cultured with 10 ug/ml peptides in IMDM containing approximately 4.7% human AB serum, approximately 9.9 IU/ml IL-2 and gentamicin. Half of the culture medium was replaced with fresh IL-2-containing medium on days 3 and 7. Unless noted otherwise, every peptide stimulation condition was grown in triplicate wells. PBMC were separated from whole blood using Ficoll-Paque Plus gradient centrifugation and were then either cryopreserved at -140C or used fresh. The overlapping peptide pools covered the spike proteins of SARS-CoV-2 and of the common cold coronaviruses HCoV-NL63, HCoV-OC43 and HCoV-229E. The QIAamp micro DNA kit was used to extract genomic DNA from the cultured CD4+ T cells.

Overall study outcomes, separate from this receptor: Among healthy vaccine recipients, nearly all vaccine-induced clones were SARS-CoV-2 mono-reactive, and just 1 of 255 was cross-reactive with common cold coronaviruses. At late post-vaccination timepoints, both infection-induced and vaccine-induced clones showed marked clonal contraction, consistent with waning T cell responses. The study was limited by a small number of convalescent patients and lacked early post-infection timepoints.

The receptor comes from a human donor who received a COVID-19 vaccine. The chain is made from TRBV27 and TRBJ2-3; D gene: possibly TRBD1, on 5 matching bases. The sequences come from CD4+ T cells from PBMCs cultured with HCoV-OC43 spike peptides, collected after COVID-19 vaccination. The cell subset or site label here, explained by the study, means: HCoV-OC43 spike overlapping peptide pool stimulation. The encoded CDR3 is CASSFLGVVGTDTQYF. The sequence in DNA is TGTGCCAGCAGTTTTTTAGGGGTCGTTGGCACAGATACGCAGTATTTT.